One and the same sample provided the 13 T cell receptor beta chains below, sequenced in a study of OX40 agonist ivuxolimab in advanced cancers. Sequencing was performed with immunoSEQ multiplex PCR; in TCRdb, only in-frame clones are kept and a portion is missing. There are about 70,000 clones in the sample; 90% to 95% occur only once, and roughly 5% lies in the top ten. The sequenced sample was CD4+ or CD8+ T cells sorted from blood, obtained in a trial of the OX40 agonist ivuxolimab. Every receptor here comes from an adult with an advanced solid tumor such as melanoma, head and neck, liver or kidney cancer.

Here the CDR3 reads CASSEMVTYNEQFF. The CDR3 coding sequence is TGTGCCAGCAGTGAAATGGTCACCTACAATGAGCAGTTCTTC. V usage is TRBV6-1 and J usage is TRBJ2-1; no reliable D call. V lost 2 bases and J 2 bases, leaving 7 bases between the germline ends. The CDR3 is made up of 14 amino acids. Germline V gives CDR1 MNHNS, CDR2 SASEGT.

This rearrangement joins TRBV11-3 to TRBJ2-5; unclear D gene. CDR1 and CDR2 (germline): SGHNT, YENEEA. The CDR3 loop spans 12 amino acids. The V end was cut by 5 bases, the J end by 5 bases, with 9 bases between. CDR3 region: CASSPDSETQYF. The CDR3 DNA follows: TGTGCCAGCAGCCCCGACTCCGAGACCCAGTACTTC. Looking up the rest from reference TRBV11-3 and TRBJ2-5 gives the full variable domain: EAGVVQSPRYKIIEKKQPVAFWCNPISGHNTLYWYLQNLGQGPELLIRYENEEAVDDSQLPKDRFSAERLKGVDSTLKIQPAELGDSAVYLCASSPDSETQYFGPGTRLLVL.

The chain uses TRBV5-1 and TRBJ2-7; the match to TRBD2 covers 8 bases. Germline assignment: CDR1 SGHRS and CDR2 YFSETQ. V was clipped by 1 base and J by 3 bases; unmatched bases: 6. The CDR3 totals 15 residues. CDR3: CASSLTSGHFYEQYF. In nucleotides, the CDR3 is TGCGCCAGCAGCTTGACTAGCGGACACTTCTACGAGCAGTACTTC.

The CDR3 here is CASSRRVYQETQYF. In DNA, the CDR3 is TGTGCCAGCAGCCGTCGAGTGTACCAAGAGACCCAGTACTTC. The chain employs TRBV5-6 and TRBJ2-5, with D unresolved. The CDR3 has 14 amino acids. V was clipped by 4 bases and J by 0 bases, with 10 bases between them. Germline CDR1 and CDR2: SGHDT and YYEEEE.

This clone was recorded only once. The chain uses TRBV18 and TRBJ2-7; 10 bases agree with TRBD2. The germline V gene encodes CDR1 KGHSH and CDR2 LQKENI. V shed 2 bases, J shed 0 bases, and the junction held 7 bases outside the gene matches. The CDR3 is 17 residues long. The CDR3 sequence is CASSPGLAGAVSYEQYF. In DNA form, the CDR3 reads TGTGCCAGCTCACCAGGGCTAGCGGGAGCCGTCTCCTACGAGCAGTACTTC.

The J gene is TRBJ2-1, the V gene TRBV20-1; D remains unclear. The CDR3 is made up of 11 amino acids. Germline V lookup: CDR1 DFQATT, CDR2 SNEGSKA (reference sequence). V was trimmed by 1 base and J by 9 bases, leaving 7 bases between them. CDR3 protein: CSARVFREQFF. CDR3 DNA: TGCAGTGCTAGAGTTTTCCGTGAGCAGTTCTTC.

The genes are TRBV30 and TRBJ2-1; 11 nucleotides agree with TRBD2. Germline CDR1 is GTSNPN and CDR2 is SVGIG (reference sequence). This CDR3 is built from 17 residues. V trimming: 4 bases; J trimming: 0 bases; junction bases outside the gene matches: 8. Here the CDR3 DNA reads TGTGCCTGGAAGACTAGCGGGGACTTATACTCCTACAATGAGCAGTTCTTC. The encoded protein is CAWKTSGDLYSYNEQFF.

The genes are TRBV5-1 and TRBJ2-1; D may correspond to TRBD1 or TRBD2 (5 bases each). Per germline, CDR1 SGHRS and CDR2 YFSETQ. V lost 5 bases and J 6 bases, leaving 18 bases between the germline ends. The CDR3 runs 15 residues. CDR3 in amino acids: CASRSPGTRVNEQFF. In nucleotides, the CDR3 is TGCGCCAGCAGGTCCCCAGGGACGAGGGTCAATGAGCAGTTCTTC.

The CDR3 reads CASSPAQGGTDTQYF. The CDR3, as DNA: TGTGCCAGCAGCCCTGCACAGGGAGGGACAGATACGCAGTATTTT. The chain is built from TRBV7-9 and TRBJ2-3; weak D call: TRBD2 (7 bases). Germline V gives CDR1 SEHNR, CDR2 FQNEAQ (reference sequence). The CDR3 contains 15 residues. V was cut by 5 bases and J by 3 bases, with 15 bases left in between.

V usage is TRBV27 and J usage is TRBJ1-2; D is perhaps TRBD1 (6 bases). The CDR3 runs 12 residues. Germline V gives CDR1 MNHEY, CDR2 SMNVEV (reference sequence). V was cut by 4 bases and J by 7 bases, with 10 bases left in between. CDR3 coding DNA: TGTGCCAGCAGTTCAAAGGGGGGTGGCTACACCTTC. Translating it yields CASSSKGGGYTF.

The chain combines TRBV5-1 with TRBJ2-2; no firm D call. The CDR3 spans 15 residues. CDR1 is SGHRS and CDR2 is YFSETQ in the germline V gene. Trimming removed 0 bases at V and 5 bases at J, with 11 bases between. This CDR3 reads CASSLVGSTTGELFF. CDR3 coding DNA: TGCGCCAGCAGCTTGGTCGGGTCCACTACCGGGGAGCTGTTTTTT.

This clone came up once. This chain connects TRBV25-1 to TRBJ2-6; D might be TRBD2 (6 bases). CDR1 is MGHDK and CDR2 is SYGVNS in the germline V gene. With 7 bases removed from V and 2 bases from J, the gap between germline ends came to 12 bases. The CDR3 totals 15 residues. The CDR3 DNA is TGTGCCAGCACTTTCTGGGGGGCTGGGGCCAACGTCCTGACTTTC. Its translation: CASTFWGAGANVLTF. Complete variable domain (other parts from reference TRBV25-1 and TRBJ2-6): EADIYQTPRYLVIGTGKKITLECSQTMGHDKMYWYQQDPGMELHLIHYSYGVNSTEKGDLSSESTVSRIRTEHFPLTLESARPSHTSQYLCASTFWGAGANVLTFGAGSRLTVL.

The table lists this clone with a count of one. The chain recombines TRBV7-3 with TRBJ2-5; 8 bases map to TRBD2. Unmatched junction bases numbered 12, after V lost 0 bases and J lost 9 bases. CDR1 and CDR2 from the germline V gene are SGHTA and FQGTGA. The CDR3 spans 16 residues. The CDR3 region is CASSLTGREGPGAQYF. For the CDR3, the DNA is TGTGCCAGCAGCTTAACGGGTCGGGAGGGTCCTGGGGCCCAGTACTTC.